The 23 T cell receptor beta chains listed next were all sequenced from one sample in a study of blood T cell repertoires in COVID-19. Repertoires were generated with immunoSEQ multiplex PCR, while TCRdb's copy carries only in-frame clones and drops some. The repertoire holds 200,000 to 250,000 clones, over 75% seen once, with 3% to 4% in the top ten. The sequencing sample was made of PBMCs or T cells enriched from blood (not recorded which). Receptors originate from a woman aged 60-75 years who had recovered from COVID-19.

The rearrangement joins TRBV25-1 to TRBJ1-1; 8 bases map to TRBD1. J lost 0 bases, V lost 6 bases, and 3 bases had no gene match. CDR1 and CDR2 from the germline V gene are MGHDK and SYGVNS. This CDR3 contains 14 residues. The chain's CDR3 is CASRADRVNTEAFF. The CDR3 DNA reads TGTGCCAGCAGAGCGGACAGGGTGAACACTGAAGCTTTCTTT. Using reference TRBV25-1 and TRBJ1-1 for the parts outside the CDR3, the full variable domain is EADIYQTPRYLVIGTGKKITLECSQTMGHDKMYWYQQDPGMELHLIHYSYGVNSTEKGDLSSESTVSRIRTEHFPLTLESARPSHTSQYLCASRADRVNTEAFFGQGTRLTVV.

This chain links TRBV11-3 with TRBJ2-3, with 11 bases matching TRBD2. The CDR3 sequence is 16 residues long. Germline assignment: CDR1 SGHNT and CDR2 YENEEA. J gave up 1 base and V 4 bases, and 4 bases lay outside the gene matches. The DNA of the CDR3 is TGTGCCAGCAGCTCCCGGACTAGCGGGCGCACAGATACGCAGTATTTT. Translation: CASSSRTSGRTDTQYF.

V gene TRBV10-1 combines with J gene TRBJ2-1; no firm D call. The CDR3 is 15 residues long. V dropped 0 bases and J dropped 9 bases, with 15 bases sitting between them. CDR1 is WNHNN, CDR2 SYGVQD, per germline (reference sequence). CDR3 amino acids: CASSESGGRTPEQFF. As DNA, the CDR3 is TGCGCCAGCAGTGAGTCTGGCGGCAGAACCCCTGAGCAGTTCTTC.

This chain links TRBV12-5 with TRBJ1-6; 10 bases are shared with TRBD1. This CDR3 comprises 16 residues. The V gene's germline CDR1 is LGHNT and CDR2 FRNRAP. The junction had 4 bases not matched to a gene; V was cut back by 1 base and J by 7 bases. CDR3 loop: CASGLDSDRGNSPLHF. The CDR3 DNA follows: TGTGCTAGTGGTTTGGACTCGGACAGGGGGAATTCACCCCTCCACTTT.

The CDR3 DNA sequence: TGTGCCAGCAGCCTCCGGGACTCCAACCTTAATTCACCCCTCCACTTT. Protein product: CASSLRDSNLNSPLHF. V usage is TRBV27 and J usage is TRBJ1-6, with a tentative D call TRBD1 (5 bases). V was clipped by 6 bases and J by 6 bases, with 18 bases between them. This CDR3 region has 16 residues. The germline V gene encodes CDR1 MNHEY and CDR2 SMNVEV (reference sequence).

This clone was seen a handful of times. The V call is TRBV27, the J call TRBJ2-3; TRBD1 agrees at 7 bases. The germline V gene has CDR1 MNHEY and CDR2 SMNVEV (reference sequence). Germline trimming cut 5 bases from V and 6 bases from J; bases unmatched to any gene: 5. The CDR3 loop spans 13 amino acids. As DNA, the CDR3 is TGTGCCAGCAGTGAGGACAGGAGGGATACGCAGTATTTT. This codes for CASSEDRRDTQYF.

The chain has TRBV7-9 and TRBJ2-5, with a weak D call TRBD2 (5 bases). The CDR3 extends over 14 amino acids. Germline V gene sequence: CDR1 SEHNR, CDR2 FQNEAQ (reference sequence). Trimming stripped 5 bases from V and 4 bases from J, with 14 bases between. The CDR3 DNA sequence: TGTGCCAGCAGCCAACTAGAACGTGTAGAGACCCAGTACTTC. Translation gives CASSQLERVETQYF.

J is TRBJ2-1 and V is TRBV7-2; 8 bases agree with TRBD2. The CDR3 spans 16 residues. Germline values: CDR1 SGHTA, CDR2 FQGNSA. V shed 5 bases, J shed 4 bases, and the junction held 10 bases outside the gene matches. CDR3 bases: TGTGCCAGCAGCCCGCAGTACGGGGGGGCGTACAATGAGCAGTTCTTC. Protein product: CASSPQYGGAYNEQFF.

V and J are TRBV2 and TRBJ1-1, with 10 bases lining up with TRBD1. The CDR3 loop spans 14 amino acids. CDR1 SNHLY and CDR2 FYNNEI come from the germline V gene. The V gene end was trimmed by 6 bases and the J gene end by 4 bases; junction bases not matched to a gene: 5. CDR3 amino acids: CASRERTGGTEAFF. CDR3 bases: TGTGCCAGCAGAGAAAGGACAGGGGGCACTGAAGCTTTCTTT.

The gene calls are TRBV9 and TRBJ1-2; D remains unclear. With 5 bases removed from V and 7 bases from J, the gap between germline ends came to 18 bases. CDR3 length: 14 residues. The germline gives CDR1 SGDLS, CDR2 YYNGEE. The CDR3 region is CASSRNNGVGGYTF. CDR3 bases: TGTGCCAGCAGTCGGAACAACGGGGTGGGTGGCTACACCTTC. Variable domain in full (rest from reference TRBV9 and TRBJ1-2): DSGVTQTPKHLITATGQRVTLRCSPRSGDLSVYWYQQSLDQGLQFLIQYYNGEERAKGNILERFSAQQFPDLHSELNLSSLELGDSALYFCASSRNNGVGGYTFGSGTRLTVV.

This chain uses TRBV7-8 with TRBJ2-3, with 7 bases matching TRBD1. Looked up from germline, CDR1 is SGHVS and CDR2 is FQNEAQ. V gave up 4 bases and J gave up 0 bases; unmatched junction bases: 4. This CDR3 has 15 amino acids. DNA for the CDR3: TGTGCCAGCAGCTCCCCGGGACAGAGCACAGATACGCAGTATTTT. Residues: CASSSPGQSTDTQYF.

V usage is TRBV25-1 and J usage is TRBJ2-5, with TRBD1 matching over 7 bases. The CDR3 consists of 12 residues. Germline CDR1 MGHDK, CDR2 SYGVNS. Germline trimming cut 6 bases from V and 5 bases from J; bases unmatched to any gene: 3. CDR3 DNA: TGTGCCAGCAGCAGGGGGACGGAGACCCAGTACTTC. The encoded protein is CASSRGTETQYF.

The chain is built from TRBV9 and TRBJ2-1, with 7 bases matching TRBD1. The CDR3 is 15 residues long. V lost 4 bases and J lost 8; bases outside the gene matches: 12. Looked up from germline, CDR1 is SGDLS and CDR2 is YYNGEE. The CDR3, as DNA: TGTGCCAGCAGCCCTAGAGGGGGCGTAGCAGATGAGCAGTTCTTC. Protein product: CASSPRGGVADEQFF. The full variable domain, its missing parts supplied by reference TRBV9 and TRBJ2-1, is DSGVTQTPKHLITATGQRVTLRCSPRSGDLSVYWYQQSLDQGLQFLIQYYNGEERAKGNILERFSAQQFPDLHSELNLSSLELGDSALYFCASSPRGGVADEQFFGPGTRLTVL.

This clone was counted a single time. This chain uses TRBV5-1 with TRBJ1-2; a possible D gene is TRBD1 (5 bases). V was cut by 1 base and J by 4 bases, with 8 bases left in between. The germline V gene encodes CDR1 SGHRS and CDR2 YFSETQ. The CDR3 loop spans 13 amino acids. CDR3 sequence reads: CASSLFQGYGYTF. CDR3 sequence (DNA): TGCGCCAGCAGCTTGTTTCAGGGCTATGGCTACACCTTC.

V usage is TRBV2 and J usage is TRBJ1-3; 7 bases line up with TRBD1. Germline-derived CDR1 and CDR2 are SNHLY and FYNNEI. V gave up 2 bases and J gave up 0 bases; unmatched junction bases: 10. The CDR3 consists of 18 residues. This chain's CDR3 is CASSERATGADSGNTIYF. In DNA form, the CDR3 reads TGTGCCAGCAGTGAAAGGGCTACAGGGGCCGACTCTGGAAACACCATATATTTT.

CDR3 loop: CASSVYSEAFSGNTIYF. In DNA, the CDR3 is TGTGCCAGCAGCGTATATAGCGAGGCGTTCTCTGGAAACACCATATATTTT. The V call is TRBV9, the J call TRBJ1-3, with no clear D. The V and J ends lost 1 base and 0 bases respectively, with 14 bases between them. This CDR3 is 17 amino acids long. Germline V gene data show CDR1 as SGDLS and CDR2 as YYNGEE.

About this clone itself: The sample holds other DNA sequences that translate to the same CDR3. V gene TRBV2 combines with J gene TRBJ2-7; no clear D gene. V dropped 3 bases and J dropped 3 bases, with 6 bases sitting between them. CDR3 length: 12 amino acids. Germline CDR1 reads SNHLY; CDR2 reads FYNNEI. CDR3 region: CASSERLYEQYF. CDR3 DNA sequence: TGTGCCAGCAGTGAGAGGCTCTACGAGCAGTACTTC. The complete variable domain, with remaining parts taken from reference TRBV2 and TRBJ2-7, reads EPEVTQTPSHQVTQMGQEVILRCVPISNHLYFYWYRQILGQKVEFLVSFYNNEISEKSEIFDDQFSVERPDGSNFTLKIRSTKLEDSAMYFCASSERLYEQYFGPGTRLTVT.

The CDR3 DNA sequence: TGTGCCAGCAGTGAAGCGGGAGGGGGGGTCGGCTACACCTTC. This gives the protein CASSEAGGGVGYTF. V and J are TRBV6-1 and TRBJ1-2; D may be TRBD1 (6 bases). This CDR3 spans 14 amino acids. Germline CDR1 reads MNHNS; CDR2 reads SASEGT. Trimming removed 0 bases from V and 8 bases from J, with 13 bases in between.

The gene calls are TRBV19 and TRBJ2-5; TRBD2 is a possible D gene (7 bases). V was pared by 5 bases and J by 3 bases, with 16 bases between. Germline V gene lookup returns CDR1 LNHDA and CDR2 SQIVND (reference sequence). The CDR3 extends over 15 amino acids. The CDR3 DNA reads as TGTGCCAGTAGTGCCTTGGGGGCGGGGGAAGAGACCCAGTACTTC. Translation gives CASSALGAGEETQYF.

The chain recombines TRBV11-3 with TRBJ1-1; a weak D match, TRBD1 (5 bases). The CDR3 length is 13 residues. Looked up from germline, CDR1 is SGHNT and CDR2 is YENEEA. V lost 5 bases and J lost 1, with 8 bases in between. CDR3 nucleotides: TGTGCCAGCAGCACGGACAAGAACACTGAAGCTTTCTTT. This codes for CASSTDKNTEAFF.

The rearrangement uses TRBV27 and TRBJ1-1; D ambiguous. V gave up 3 bases and J gave up 0 bases, with 5 bases separating them. Germline loops: CDR1 MNHEY, CDR2 SMNVEV (reference sequence). The CDR3 contains 13 residues. CDR3 sequence reads: CASSLFVNTEAFF. The DNA for the CDR3 is TGTGCCAGCAGTTTGTTCGTGAACACTGAAGCTTTCTTT.

The gene calls are TRBV30 and TRBJ2-1; D possibly corresponds to TRBD2 (5 bases). CDR1 and CDR2 (germline): GTSNPN, SVGIG (reference sequence). The CDR3 is 12 amino acids. V was shortened by 0 bases and J by 7 bases, with 7 bases between the two germline ends. The CDR3 bases are TGTGCCTGGAGTGTACGAGGGAATGAGCAGTTCTTC. It yields the protein CAWSVRGNEQFF.

This chain uses TRBV11-3 with TRBJ2-3; TRBD2 might be the D (6 bases). V gave up 1 base and J gave up 6 bases, with 11 bases separating them. The V gene's germline CDR1 is SGHNT and CDR2 YENEEA. The CDR3 consists of 14 residues. Written as DNA, the CDR3 is TGTGCCAGCAGCTTAGGACTAGGAATGGATACGCAGTATTTT. Protein product: CASSLGLGMDTQYF. Filled out from reference TRBV11-3 and TRBJ2-3, the complete variable domain reads EAGVVQSPRYKIIEKKQPVAFWCNPISGHNTLYWYLQNLGQGPELLIRYENEEAVDDSQLPKDRFSAERLKGVDSTLKIQPAELGDSAVYLCASSLGLGMDTQYFGPGTRLTVL.